The sequence of this T cell receptor (beta chain) was determined in a study of blood T cell repertoires in COVID-19. Sequencing used immunoSEQ multiplex PCR; TCRdb keeps in-frame clones, though not all of them. The sample includes under 250,000 clones, approximately 85% of them seen just once. CDR3 length: 13 amino acids. V was pared by 7 bases and J by 9 bases, with 18 bases between. CDR1 and CDR2 from the germline V gene are LNHDA and SQIVND (reference sequence). This TCR was sampled from a woman older than 75 with COVID-19, enrolled during active disease. The J gene is TRBJ1-2, the V gene TRBV19, with D maybe TRBD1 (5 bases). Sequencing was performed on peripheral blood. The CDR3 region has the DNA TGTGCCAGTAATTACCCCTGGGAGGGGAGCTACACCTTC. This translates into CASNYPWEGSYTF.